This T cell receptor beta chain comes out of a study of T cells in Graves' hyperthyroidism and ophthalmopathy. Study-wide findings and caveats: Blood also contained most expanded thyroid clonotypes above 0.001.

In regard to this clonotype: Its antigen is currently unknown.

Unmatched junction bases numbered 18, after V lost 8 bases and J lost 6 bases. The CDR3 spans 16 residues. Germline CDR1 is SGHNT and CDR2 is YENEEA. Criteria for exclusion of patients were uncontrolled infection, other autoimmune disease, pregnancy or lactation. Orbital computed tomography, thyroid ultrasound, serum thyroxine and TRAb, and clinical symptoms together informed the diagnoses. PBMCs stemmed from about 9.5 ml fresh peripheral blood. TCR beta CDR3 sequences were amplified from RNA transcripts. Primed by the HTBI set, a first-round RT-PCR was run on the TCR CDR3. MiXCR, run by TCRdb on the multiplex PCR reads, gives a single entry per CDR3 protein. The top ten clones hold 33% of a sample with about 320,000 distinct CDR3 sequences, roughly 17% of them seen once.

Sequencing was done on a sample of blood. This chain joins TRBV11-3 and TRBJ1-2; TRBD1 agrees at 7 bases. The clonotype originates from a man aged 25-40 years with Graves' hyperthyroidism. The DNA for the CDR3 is TGTGCCAGCTCACCACTGGTTGACAGGGACCGTGATGGCTACACCTTC. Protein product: CASSPLVDRDRDGYTF.